A selection of T cell receptor beta chains follows, all from one sample in a study of radiotherapy plus CTLA-4 blockade in lung cancer. Profiling relied on immunoSEQ multiplex PCR, and the TCRdb table lists in-frame clones only, not all of them. This table holds 50,000 to 70,000 clones, 77% found once. The source material was peripheral blood, sampled from a patient treated with radiotherapy plus ipilimumab. These receptors came from a human donor with non-small cell lung cancer who had a partial response to radiotherapy plus ipilimumab. Each CDR3 is given with its conserved first and last residue. The D gene is left open where the match is weak. Size is omitted from some rows. Given values are once, few, many or a class for expanded clones.

TRBJ1-1,TRBV5-1,-,TRBD1,CASSLEARGRINTEAFF,TGCGCCAGCAGCTTGGAGGCGAGGGGGCGAATTAACACTGAAGCTTTCTTT
TRBJ2-2,TRBV4-2,-,TRBD2,CASSQDLAGGPGELFF,TGTGCCAGCAGCCAAGATCTAGCGGGGGGGCCCGGGGAGCTGTTTTTT
TRBJ2-1,TRBV7-3,-,-,CASSLAGSGAYNEQFF,TGTGCCAGCAGCTTAGCGGGTAGCGGTGCGTACAATGAGCAGTTCTTC
TRBJ2-4,TRBV29-1,-,TRBD1,CSVEGQGLGIQYF,TGCAGCGTTGAAGGACAGGGTTTGGGCATTCAGTACTTC
TRBJ1-4,TRBV19,-,TRBD1,CASRTGVTNEKLFF,TGTGCCAGTAGGACAGGGGTTACTAATGAAAAACTGTTTTTT
TRBJ1-2,TRBV6-4,-,TRBD1,CASSALSGQLYGYTF,TGTGCCAGCAGTGCGCTGTCGGGACAGCTCTATGGCTACACCTTC
TRBJ1-1,TRBV28,-,-,CASSLRGEAFF,TGTGCCAGCAGTTTGCGAGGGGAAGCTTTCTTT
TRBJ2-1,TRBV19,-,TRBD1,CASWDSTYNEQFF,TGTGCCTCTTGGGACAGCACCTACAATGAGCAGTTCTTC
TRBJ1-2,TRBV23-1,-,-,CASRGTNNYGYTF,TGCGCCAGCAGGGGGACAAATAACTATGGCTACACCTTC
TRBJ1-1,TRBV11-1,-,-,CASSLSMAGNTEAFF,TGTGCCAGCAGCTTATCGATGGCGGGGAACACTGAAGCTTTCTTT
TRBJ1-2,TRBV5-6,-,-,CASSLYNYGYTF,TGTGCCAGCAGCTTATATAACTATGGCTACACCTTC
TRBJ1-6,TRBV28,-,TRBD1,CASSLYPLTGNLNSPLHF,TGTGCCAGCAGTTTATATCCTTTGACAGGGAACCTTAATTCACCCCTCCACTTT
TRBJ2-3,TRBV7-2,-,TRBD2,CASSVSGGWTDTQYF,TGTGCCAGCAGCGTTAGCGGGGGGTGGACAGATACGCAGTATTTT
TRBJ2-5,TRBV7-3,-,TRBD2,CASSPGGRGLAPETQYF,TGTGCCAGCAGCCCCGGTGGTAGGGGACTAGCTCCAGAGACCCAGTACTTC
TRBJ2-5,TRBV5-1,-,-,CASSRPLGGQETQYF,TGCGCCAGCAGCCGCCCACTTGGAGGCCAAGAGACCCAGTACTTC
TRBJ1-4,TRBV11-1,-,-,CASSYNRGEKLFF,TGTGCCAGCAGCTACAACCGAGGGGAAAAACTGTTTTTT
TRBJ1-1,TRBV6-5,once,TRBD1,CASSLTGSNTEAFF,TGTGCCAGCAGTTTGACAGGGTCGAACACTGAAGCTTTCTTT
TRBJ1-5,TRBV28,-,-,CASTGHFNQPQHF,TGTGCCAGCACGGGACACTTTAATCAGCCCCAGCATTTT
TRBJ2-1,TRBV18,once,TRBD1,CASSPGQGLVAEQFF,TGTGCCAGCTCACCTGGACAGGGTTTGGTGGCTGAGCAGTTCTTC
TRBJ2-4,TRBV19,-,TRBD1,CASGPGTENIQYF,TGTGCCAGTGGTCCCGGGACAGAGAACATTCAGTACTTC
TRBJ2-1,TRBV6-5,-,TRBD1,CASSTVPTGNEQFF,TGTGCCAGCAGTACCGTCCCGACAGGGAATGAGCAGTTCTTC
TRBJ1-1,TRBV7-8,-,-,CASSRLKVLGEGYTEAFF,TGTGCCAGCAGCCGCTTAAAGGTTCTGGGGGAGGGTTACACTGAAGCTTTCTTT
TRBJ2-7,TRBV27,-,TRBD2,CASSLYTGGREQYF,TGTGCCAGCAGTTTATATACGGGGGGGCGGGAGCAGTACTTC
TRBJ1-6,TRBV19,-,-,CASSITNRNSPLHF,TGTGCCAGTAGTATCACTAACAGGAATTCACCCCTCCACTTT
TRBJ2-2,TRBV11-3,-,TRBD2,CASSLGGLAGGRPGELFF,TGTGCCAGCAGCTTAGGCGGACTAGCGGGGGGGCGTCCCGGGGAGCTGTTTTTT
TRBJ1-1,TRBV7-2,-,-,CASSFLPNTEAFF,TGTGCCAGCAGCTTCCTCCCGAACACTGAAGCTTTCTTT
TRBJ1-1,TRBV2,-,TRBD1,CASSPGTGFTEAFF,TGTGCCAGCAGTCCAGGGACAGGGTTCACTGAAGCTTTCTTT
TRBJ1-2,TRBV4-1,-,TRBD1,CASSRNQGQGARGYTF,TGCGCCAGCAGCCGAAACCAGGGACAGGGGGCTCGAGGCTACACCTTC
TRBJ2-2,TRBV9,-,TRBD2,CASGGANTGELFF,TGTGCCAGCGGGGGGGCGAACACCGGGGAGCTGTTTTTT
TRBJ2-7,TRBV10-3,-,-,CAIRDTSYEQYF,TGTGCCATCAGGGACACCTCCTACGAGCAGTACTTC
TRBJ1-2,TRBV10-3,few,TRBD1,CAISGWTGRYTF,TGTGCCATCAGTGGTTGGACAGGGCGCTACACCTTC
TRBJ2-1,TRBV4-1,-,-,CASSLPDKNYNEQFF,TGCGCCAGCAGCCTCCCGGACAAAAATTACAATGAGCAGTTCTTC
TRBJ2-7,TRBV19,-,TRBD1,CASSPTGADYEQYF,TGTGCCAGTAGTCCGACAGGGGCGGACTACGAGCAGTACTTC
TRBJ1-6,TRBV7-9,few,-,CASTYFGSSGNSPLHF,TGTGCCAGCACCTATTTCGGGTCAAGTGGGAATTCACCCCTCCACTTT
TRBJ2-3,TRBV5-4,-,-,CASTEKPLVGADTQYF,TGTGCCAGCACCGAAAAACCACTAGTAGGCGCAGATACGCAGTATTTT
TRBJ1-5,TRBV30,-,-,CAWSSGLDQPQHF,TGTGCCTGGAGTTCCGGGTTGGATCAGCCCCAGCATTTT
TRBJ2-7,TRBV6-1,-,TRBD1,CASSAWTGGREQYF,TGTGCCAGCAGTGCGTGGACAGGGGGCAGGGAGCAGTACTTC
TRBJ1-3,TRBV28,few,TRBD1,CASSPTGGNGNTIYF,TGTGCCAGCAGTCCGACAGGGGGCAACGGAAACACCATATATTTT
TRBJ2-2,TRBV5-4,few,-,CASSLGQGGVGELFF,TGTGCCAGCAGCTTAGGACAGGGAGGGGTCGGGGAGCTGTTTTTT
TRBJ2-5,TRBV4-2,-,TRBD1,CASSQEWTGGGETQYF,TGTGCCAGCAGCCAAGAATGGACAGGGGGCGGGGAGACCCAGTACTTC
TRBJ1-2,TRBV18,-,TRBD1,CASSDTGGAEDGYTF,TGTGCCAGCTCAGATACAGGGGGCGCCGAAGATGGCTACACCTTC
TRBJ2-7,TRBV12-5,-,-,CASGLVSTSYEQYF,TGTGCTAGTGGTTTGGTAAGCACCTCCTACGAGCAGTACTTC
TRBJ1-6,TRBV14,-,TRBD1,CASSPDRGPSPLHF,TGTGCCAGCAGCCCTGACAGGGGGCCTTCACCCCTCCACTTT
TRBJ2-2,TRBV5-1,few,TRBD1,CASSWDLRDSRNTGELFF,TGCGCCAGCAGCTGGGACCTCCGGGACAGTAGGAACACCGGGGAGCTGTTTTTT
TRBJ2-1,TRBV7-3,-,-,CASSLTGNNEQFF,TGTGCCAGCAGCTTAACCGGGAACAATGAGCAGTTCTTC
TRBJ2-2,TRBV11-2,-,-,CASSFRQQYGELFF,TGTGCCAGCAGCTTTAGACAGCAATACGGGGAGCTGTTTTTT
TRBJ2-7,TRBV6-6,few,TRBD2,CASTKRGGRDEQYF,TGTGCCAGCACTAAGCGGGGGGGCCGGGACGAGCAGTACTTC
TRBJ1-5,TRBV7-9,once,TRBD1,CASSQGTVAQPQHF,TGTGCCAGCAGCCAAGGGACAGTAGCTCAGCCCCAGCATTTT
TRBJ1-3,TRBV6-5,-,-,CASSYREPASGNTIYF,TGTGCCAGCAGTTATAGGGAGCCTGCCTCTGGAAACACCATATATTTT
TRBJ2-1,TRBV5-5,-,-,CASSLSGASYNEQFF,TGTGCCAGCAGCTTGTCCGGTGCCTCCTACAATGAGCAGTTCTTC
TRBJ1-1,TRBV6-1,-,TRBD1,CASSDRDRGPGTEAFF,TGTGCCAGCAGTGATCGGGACAGGGGGCCCGGGACTGAAGCTTTCTTT
TRBJ2-5,TRBV7-3,-,-,CASSLDGETQYF,TGTGCCAGCAGCCTTGACGGGGAGACCCAGTACTTC
TRBJ1-2,TRBV4-2,once,-,CASSQGEGNYGYTF,TGTGCCAGCAGCCAAGGGGAGGGGAACTATGGCTACACCTTC
TRBJ1-1,TRBV30,-,TRBD1,CAWNIQGRAEAFF,TGTGCCTGGAACATACAGGGGCGGGCTGAAGCTTTCTTT
TRBJ2-1,TRBV5-1,-,-,CASSLHNEQFF,TGCGCCAGCAGCCTACACAATGAGCAGTTCTTC
TRBJ2-2,TRBV4-1,-,TRBD1,CASRSGGNTGELFF,TGCGCCAGCAGGTCAGGGGGCAACACCGGGGAGCTGTTTTTT
TRBJ2-7,TRBV7-2,-,-,CASSFSGTTSHHSYEQYF,TGTGCCAGCAGCTTCTCCGGGACAACCTCACACCACTCCTACGAGCAGTACTTC
TRBJ2-1,TRBV6-1,-,TRBD1,CASSDGGQGANEQFF,TGTGCCAGCAGTGATGGGGGACAGGGGGCGAATGAGCAGTTCTTC
TRBJ2-5,TRBV7-6,-,-,CASSLDPGAGETQYF,TGTGCCAGCAGCTTAGATCCAGGGGCAGGGGAGACCCAGTACTTC